Listed below are T cell receptor beta chains from one sample, sequenced in a study of blood T cell repertoires in COVID-19. TCRdb's table, derived via immunoSEQ multiplex PCR, lists solely in-frame clones and lacks some. Of 150,000 to 200,000 clones listed, roughly 85% were seen once; the top ten hold roughly 7.8%. The sequenced material came from peripheral blood. These receptors originate from a man in his 60s with acute or convalescent COVID-19. Each CDR3 is given with its conserved first and last residue. A D gene is named only where the DNA matches it firmly. The size field is filled for only some rows; it gives once, few, many or a size class.

j_call	d_call	clone_size	v_call	cdr3_aa	cdr3_nt
TRBJ2-4	TRBD1	-	TRBV27	CASSSSGQTAKNIQYF	TGTGCCAGCAGTTCCTCGGGACAGACTGCCAAAAACATTCAGTACTTC
TRBJ2-2	-	-	TRBV10-3	CAISESRANTPDMARAGELFF	TGTGCCATCAGTGAGTCGAGAGCCAATACACCTGACATGGCGAGAGCCGGGGAGCTGTTTTTT
TRBJ1-5	-	-	TRBV4-1	CASSQEGVRGQPQHF	TGCGCCAGCAGCCAAGAGGGCGTTCGGGGTCAGCCCCAGCATTTT
TRBJ2-1	TRBD2	-	TRBV4-1	CASSQDRSGTSGSSYNEQFF	TGCGCCAGCAGCCAAGATCGTTCGGGGACTAGCGGGAGTAGTTACAATGAGCAGTTCTTC
TRBJ1-2	TRBD1	-	TRBV13	CASSFLRGTGLGYTF	TGTGCCAGCAGCTTTCTAAGGGGGACAGGGCTTGGCTACACCTTC
TRBJ2-2	-	-	TRBV10-1	CASGADWAGELFF	TGCGCCAGCGGGGCCGACTGGGCCGGGGAGCTGTTTTTT
TRBJ2-5	-	-	TRBV5-1	CASRASERETQYF	TGCGCCAGCAGGGCTAGCGAGAGGGAGACCCAGTACTTC
TRBJ1-4	-	-	TRBV18	CASSPPWRGNEKLFF	TGTGCCAGCTCACCACCGTGGAGGGGTAATGAAAAACTGTTTTTT
TRBJ2-3	TRBD2	-	TRBV28	CASTAPGLAPTDTQYF	TGTGCCAGCACCGCCCCGGGACTAGCGCCCACAGATACGCAGTATTTT
TRBJ1-6	TRBD1	once	TRBV10-3	CAIRGQVNSPLHF	TGTGCCATCAGGGGACAGGTTAATTCACCCCTCCACTTT
TRBJ1-6	-	-	TRBV4-1	CASSQGPGFGSPHF	TGCGCCAGCAGCCAAGGGCCGGGTTTCGGGTCCCCCCACTTT
TRBJ1-5	TRBD1	-	TRBV27	CASSINSGTGLTYQPQHF	TGTGCCAGCAGTATCAATTCCGGGACAGGCCTAACCTATCAGCCCCAGCATTTT
TRBJ2-3	-	once	TRBV9	CASSPGADTQYF	TGTGCCAGCAGCCCGGGGGCAGATACGCAGTATTTT
TRBJ1-2	TRBD1	-	TRBV5-1	CASSSFEGQGNYGYTF	TGCGCCAGCAGCTCGTTCGAGGGACAGGGGAACTATGGCTACACCTTC
TRBJ2-7	TRBD1	once	TRBV29-1	CSVEEGDREGEQYF	TGCAGCGTTGAAGAGGGGGACAGGGAAGGGGAGCAGTACTTC
TRBJ1-1	TRBD1	-	TRBV23-1	CASPPGQRAPNTEAFF	TGCGCCAGCCCGCCGGGACAGAGGGCCCCGAACACTGAAGCTTTCTTT
TRBJ2-1	TRBD2	-	TRBV11-2	CASSQGPAAGGEQFF	TGTGCCAGCAGCCAAGGCCCGGCCGCGGGGGGAGAGCAGTTCTTC
TRBJ2-1	TRBD2	-	TRBV3-1/TRBV3-2	CASSLSGSYLFF	TGTGCCAGCAGCCTTAGCGGGAGTTATCTGTTCTTC
TRBJ2-2	TRBD1	-	TRBV5-8	CASNRGKKSGELFF	TGTGCCAGCAACAGGGGCAAAAAGAGCGGGGAGCTGTTTTTT
TRBJ1-2	TRBD1	-	TRBV30	CAWSGGQGAHGYTF	TGTGCCTGGAGTGGGGGACAGGGGGCACATGGCTACACCTTC